This TCR beta chain is from a study of blood T cell repertoires in COVID-19. Data came from immunoSEQ multiplex PCR; TCRdb stores just in-frame clones and leaves some out. The sample has approximately 130,000 clones; 80% to 85% are singletons. The sequence was obtained from a man younger than 40 who had recovered from COVID-19. Source material: PBMCs or T cells enriched from blood (not recorded which).

CDR3 amino acids: CATSDFNREQFF. The CDR3 coding sequence is TGTGCCACCAGTGATTTTAACAGAGAGCAGTTCTTC. V usage is TRBV24-1 and J usage is TRBJ2-1; D is unclear. The CDR3 contains 12 residues. In germline, CDR1 is KGHDR, CDR2 SFDVKD. Trimming cost V 1 base and J 10 bases, with 7 bases left between them.